This TCR beta chain was obtained from a study of metastatic and nonmetastatic thyroid tumors. Turning to the study itself: The comparison covered peripheral blood and tumor or nodule tissue in malignant and benign thyroid patients.

Study-wide findings and caveats: TCR beta diversity was reportedly significantly higher in malignant thyroid tumors than benign nodules, in blood and tumor.

Patients had received no treatment of any kind before thyroid surgery. Original processing methods: Researchers built a distant-metastasis classifier for papillary thyroid cancer that drew on CDR3 differences across clinicopathological groups. TCRdb re-called clones via MiXCR from the PCR reads. V and J calls and clone size were set by TCRdb, not the authors. Among around 18,000 clones, about 28% were seen once, and the ten largest hold less than 15%. This clone was seen only a few times. No antigen is known for it. The germline V gene encodes CDR1 MNHEY and CDR2 SVGEGT. V lost 4 bases and J lost 5, with 15 bases in between. There are 15 residues in the CDR3.

The TCR was taken from a female donor with papillary thyroid cancer or a benign thyroid nodule (not recorded which). Some clones in this sample may be carry-over from other donors' samples. The rearrangement joins TRBV6-2 or TRBV6-3 to TRBJ1-5; maybe TRBD1 (5 bases). Sequenced material: tumor tissue. The CDR3 sequence is CASSFPPWGDQPQHF. CDR3 nucleotide sequence: TGTGCCAGCAGTTTTCCACCCTGGGGGGATCAGCCCCAGCATTTT.